These 4 T cell receptor beta chains were sequenced from one sample in a study of metastatic and nonmetastatic thyroid tumors. Nobody among the patients had been given any treatment before thyroid surgery. MiXCR reprocessed the PCR reads for TCRdb. Of tens of thousands of clones listed, over 10% are singletons. The material sequenced was blood. These receptors were taken from a female donor with papillary thyroid cancer or a benign thyroid nodule (not recorded which). Some clones in this sample may be carry-over from other donors' samples.

This clone occurred many times. The CDR3 spells CASTDGSREEETQYF. The CDR3 coding sequence is TGTGCCAGCACCGACGGGTCCAGGGAGGAAGAGACCCAGTACTTC. The rearrangement uses TRBV6-1 and TRBJ2-5; tentative D call: TRBD2 (6 bases). This CDR3 spans 15 amino acids. V was clipped by 7 bases and J by 3 bases, with 18 bases between them. Germline CDR1 is MNHNS and CDR2 is SASEGT.

This clone showed up many times. The J gene is TRBJ1-1, the V gene TRBV5-1; D is perhaps TRBD1 (6 bases). Per the germline V gene, CDR1 is SGHRS and CDR2 is YFSETQ. Trimming shortened V by 5 bases and J by 5 bases, and 19 bases separated the two germline ends. This CDR3 is 15 amino acids long. The CDR3 region has the DNA TGCGCCAGCAGGAAGGGGGTTACGCGGGAGACTGAAGCTTTCTTT. It is translated as CASRKGVTRETEAFF.

This clone was observed many times. This may stem from a read error, because a much larger clone lies one nucleotide away. The chain couples TRBV2 to TRBJ1-2; D is unresolved. Trimming cost V 3 bases and J 4 bases, with 9 bases left between them. Per germline, CDR1 SNHLY and CDR2 FYNNEI. The CDR3 totals 13 residues. This CDR3 is CASSEDPCYGYTF. The CDR3 DNA reads as TGTGCCAGCAGTGAGGATCCCTGCTATGGCTACACCTTC.

This clone was seen ten or more times. The genes are TRBV4-1 and TRBJ2-1; D unresolved. The CDR3 has 14 residues. Trimming removed 3 bases at V and 7 bases at J, with 13 bases between. Germline-derived CDR1 and CDR2 are MGHRA and YSYEKL. CDR3 residues: CASSQAWSRNEQFF. In nucleotides, the CDR3 is TGCGCCAGCAGCCAGGCTTGGTCACGGAATGAGCAGTTCTTC.